This entry is about one TCR beta chain. It lacks a known antigen. The CDR3 holds 15 amino acids from the cysteine to the phenylalanine. The protein alone is recorded here. CDR1 and CDR2 (MNHEY, SMNVEV) derive from the germline V gene (reference sequence). This sample stems from a study of CXCR3-negative and CXCR3-positive naive CD8 T cells (dated 2019 in TCRdb). With regard to the full study: In total, about 150 million TRB reads were obtained, corresponding to roughly 1.5 +/- 0.3 million reads per library. For the TRBV-TRBJ cluster analysis, the naive subsets came from 5 donors, while the memory cells came from 3 donors. Diversity and physicochemical repertoire analyses covered 10 to 11 donors pooled from two independent experiments. What the authors observed across the whole study: Because CXCR3 expression was partially decreased after cryopreservation, freshly isolated PBMCs were used for most assays. TRB CDR3s from CXCR3-positive naive cells showed higher hydrophobicity (lower Kidera factor 4), lower energy, and higher strength and volume indices than CXCR3-negative naive cells. Within the same donor, TRBV-TRBJ usage looked similar between naive CXCR3-negative and CXCR3-positive cells, but memory cells had distinct patterns. Surface CD5, linked to self-reactivity in mice, was comparable between naive subsets; TCR interaction strength was therefore also inferred from TRB CDR3 physicochemical properties. Both naive subsets had comparably high repertoire diversity, while memory CD8+ T cells had much lower repertoire diversity.

Each CD8+ T cell subset was flow-sorted in triplicate, and 300,000 or so cells per subset were placed directly into RLT lysis buffer. To keep memory contaminants out, a stringent definition of naive CD8+ T cells was applied: CD45RO-CCR7+CD27+CD95-. Peripheral blood mononuclear cells were isolated from buffy coats using standard density gradient centrifugation. Naive CXCR3-negative and CXCR3-positive CD8+ T cells were flow-sorted on a FACSAria III. An RNeasy Mini Kit was used to extract total RNA from the sorted cells. The instrument given in TCRdb is NextSeq 550. The Human TCR Profiling Kit (MiLaboratory) was used to prepare UMI-labeled 5' RACE TRB cDNA libraries. The full amount of extracted RNA was used for cDNA synthesis, and the full amount of resulting cDNA was used for PCR amplification. Libraries were prepared in parallel with an identical number of PCR cycles. Turning to the authors' computational methods: MIGEC and MiXCR extracted about 57,000 +/- 9,900 unique UMI-labeled TRB cDNA molecules per library, requiring at least two reads per UMI. An average of about 40,000 +/- 10,000 functional in-frame TRB CDR3 nucleotide clonotypes without stop codons was found per library. After downsampling to 5000 UMI-labeled TRB molecules per sample, diversity metrics, including normalized Shannon-Wiener and Chao1, were computed in VDJtools. For the central five CDR3 residues, VDJtools calculated physicochemical properties weighted by clonotype size, namely interaction energy, strength, volume and Kidera factor 4. After TCRdb reprocessed the reads, each CDR3 protein sequence was kept as one row, without DNA. TCRdb's processing, not the authors' own work, is the source of the V and J calls. This sample's table lists some 150,000 distinct CDR3 sequences. The ten largest account for around 0.44% of the sample.

Sequenced input: naive CXCR3+ CD8+ T cells from blood. What the cell subset or site label conveys for this sample: CD45RO-CCR7+CD27+CD95- naive CD8+ T cells expressing CXCR3 (TNR3+). The chain was built from TRBV27 and TRBJ2-1; the D call of TRBD1 rests on TCRdb alone, since no DNA is present to check it. This receptor was taken from a human donor in good health. Some clones in this sample may be carry-over from other donors' samples. The CDR3 in this case is CASSFNGGLNNEQFF.